A single T cell receptor (beta chain) is shown here with its context. The antigen remains undetermined. This specimen belongs to a study of OX40 agonist ivuxolimab in advanced cancers. Generated by immunoSEQ multiplex PCR, the TCRdb table keeps only in-frame clones and is missing some. The data hold under 70,000 clones, with 85% observed a single time. The V gene's germline CDR1 is SGHAT and CDR2 FQNNGV. This CDR3 region has 15 residues. Trimming stripped 7 bases from V and 4 bases from J, with 20 bases between. Study observations and caveats: Part of the nonresponder group also had normalized T-cell clonal expansion that was low. Expanded clones were, on average, more numerous in CD8+ T cells than in CD4+.

The sequence came from an adult with an advanced solid tumor such as melanoma, head and neck, liver or kidney cancer. The source material was CD4+ or CD8+ T cells sorted from blood, sampled in a trial of the OX40 agonist ivuxolimab. This chain joins TRBV11-2 and TRBJ2-7; D perhaps matches TRBD2 (7 bases). In DNA form, the CDR3 reads TGTGCCAGCATCACCGTAGGGGGGGGCAGGTACGAGCAGTACTTC. The encoded protein is CASITVGGGRYEQYF.